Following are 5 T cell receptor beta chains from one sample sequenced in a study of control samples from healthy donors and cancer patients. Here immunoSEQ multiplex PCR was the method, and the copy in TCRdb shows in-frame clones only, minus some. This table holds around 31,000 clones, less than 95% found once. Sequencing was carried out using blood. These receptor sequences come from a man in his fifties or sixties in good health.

CDR3 loop: CASRDRMRDQPQHF. For the CDR3, the DNA is TGTGCCAGCAGGGACAGGATGCGGGATCAGCCCCAGCATTTT. The chain uses TRBV6-5 and TRBJ1-5, with 7 nucleotides matching TRBD1. CDR1 is MNHEY and CDR2 is SVGAGI in the germline V gene. This CDR3 has 14 amino acids. V dropped 6 bases and J dropped 5; count of bases not matched to a gene: 7.

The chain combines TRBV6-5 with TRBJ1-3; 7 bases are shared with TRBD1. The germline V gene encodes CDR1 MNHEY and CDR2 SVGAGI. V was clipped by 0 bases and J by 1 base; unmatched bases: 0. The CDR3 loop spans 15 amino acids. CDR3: CASSYSTGSGNTIYF. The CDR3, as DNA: TGTGCCAGCAGTTACTCGACAGGGTCTGGAAACACCATATATTTT.

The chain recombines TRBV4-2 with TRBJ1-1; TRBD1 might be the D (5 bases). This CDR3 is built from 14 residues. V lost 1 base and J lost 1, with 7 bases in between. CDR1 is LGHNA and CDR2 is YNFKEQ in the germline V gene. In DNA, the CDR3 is TGTGCCAGCAGCCAAGCGGGGGGGAACACTGAAGCTTTCTTT. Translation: CASSQAGGNTEAFF.

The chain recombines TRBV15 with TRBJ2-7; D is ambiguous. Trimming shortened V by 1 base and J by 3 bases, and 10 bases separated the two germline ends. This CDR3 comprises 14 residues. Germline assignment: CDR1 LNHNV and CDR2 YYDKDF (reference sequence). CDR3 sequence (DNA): TGTGCCACCAGCAGAGGTCCGGCCGGCTACGAGCAGTACTTC. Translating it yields CATSRGPAGYEQYF.

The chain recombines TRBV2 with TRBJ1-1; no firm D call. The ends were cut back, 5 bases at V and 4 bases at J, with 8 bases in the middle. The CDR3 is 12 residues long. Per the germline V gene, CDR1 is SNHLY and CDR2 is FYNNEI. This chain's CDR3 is CASSKETTEAFF. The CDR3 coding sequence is TGTGCCAGCAGTAAGGAAACCACTGAAGCTTTCTTT.